These T cell receptor beta chains were read from a single sample in a study of blood T cells in healthy people across ages. TCRdb reprocessed the 5' RACE reads with MiXCR, giving one entry per CDR3 protein. The sample lists 650,000 or so distinct CDR3 sequences; under 65% were seen once. The sample was blood. These receptors originate from a woman of 80 years or more in good health. CDR3s include the opening cysteine and the closing phenylalanine or tryptophan. Each record gives: V gene, J gene, D gene, clone size, CDR3 length, CDR3 DNA, CDR3 protein. A D gene is named only where the DNA matches it firmly. Some rows have no size entry. The others give once, few or many, or a class for an expanded clone.

TRBV20-1	TRBJ2-3	NA	few	16	TGCAGTGCTAGTAACCTTGGTGGGAGGAGCACAGATACGCAGTATTTT	CSASNLGGRSTDTQYF
TRBV29-1	TRBJ2-5	NA	many	14	TGCAGCGTTGGGAAGGGGTTACGTTCCGAGACCCAGTACTTC	CSVGKGLRSETQYF
TRBV25-1	TRBJ1-4	NA	NA	14	TGTGCCAGCTATTATCCGCGGACTAATGAAAAACTGTTTTTT	CASYYPRTNEKLFF
TRBV20-1	TRBJ2-7	TRBD2	NA	16	TGCAGTGCTAGAGATGAGACGGGACTAGCGGCCTACGAGCAGTACTTC	CSARDETGLAAYEQYF
TRBV12-3/TRBV12-4	TRBJ1-3	NA	NA	13	TGTGCCAGCAAACTCCCGCCGAAAAACACCATATATTTT	CASKLPPKNTIYF
TRBV29-1	TRBJ2-3	NA	NA	13	TGCAGCGTTGGTGGGGAACGCACAGATACGCAGTATTTT	CSVGGERTDTQYF
TRBV7-8	TRBJ2-1	NA	once	15	TGTGCCAGCAGCCTAGCCCCAAGGGGATACAATGAGCAGTTCTTC	CASSLAPRGYNEQFF
TRBV5-1	TRBJ2-3	NA	many	14	TGCGCCAGCAGCTCAGGACAGACCACAGATACGCAGTATTTT	CASSSGQTTDTQYF
TRBV6-2/TRBV6-3	TRBJ2-7	TRBD2	many	18	TGTGCCAGCAGCTTTCAATCCCGCCTAGCGGGGGGAACCTACGAGCAGTACTTC	CASSFQSRLAGGTYEQYF
TRBV7-2	TRBJ2-7	TRBD2	NA	15	TGTGCCAGCAGCCCCCCTAGCGGAGCCGCCTACGAGCAGTACTTC	CASSPPSGAAYEQYF
TRBV5-1	TRBJ2-1	NA	NA	18	TGCGCCAGCAGCTGGACCGGGTCTGCGGGACCGGCGCTGGGTGAGCAGTTCTTC	CASSWTGSAGPALGEQFF
TRBV7-2	TRBJ2-7	NA	NA	14	TGTGCCAGCAAACCCCAGGGGGGGCCCTACGAGCAGTACTTC	CASKPQGGPYEQYF
TRBV12-3/TRBV12-4	TRBJ2-1	TRBD2	NA	14	TGTGCCTCGCAGAGGACTAGCGGGGGCAATGAGCAGTTCTTC	CASQRTSGGNEQFF
TRBV27	TRBJ1-4	TRBD1	NA	15	TGTGCCAGCAGGTTGAGGGACAGGGGGAATGAAAAACTGTTTTTT	CASRLRDRGNEKLFF
TRBV21-1	TRBJ2-7	NA	once	14	TGTGCCCGCGCTCACCGGGACAGGGGCCACGAGCAGTACTTC	CARAHRDRGHEQYF
TRBV7-7	TRBJ2-7	NA	NA	14	TGTGCCAGCAGCCTCAGACAGGTCTCCTACGAGCAGTACTTC	CASSLRQVSYEQYF
TRBV27	TRBJ1-6	NA	few	16	TGTGCCAGCAGTTCACTTCAGGGATCTGGTAATTCACCCCTCCACTTT	CASSSLQGSGNSPLHF
TRBV5-1	TRBJ2-7	TRBD2	NA	17	TGCGCCAGCAGCTTGTCCAACCCTAGCGGGAGAGGGTACGAGCAGTACTTC	CASSLSNPSGRGYEQYF
TRBV12-3/TRBV12-4	TRBJ1-5	TRBD1	NA	16	TGTGCCAGCAGCCTAGAGCTGACAGGGATGGGTCAGCCCCAGCATTTT	CASSLELTGMGQPQHF
TRBV3-1	TRBJ2-7	NA	NA	14	TGTGCCAGCAGCCGACGACTAGGTTCCTACGAGCAGTACTTC	CASSRRLGSYEQYF
TRBV20-1	TRBJ2-5	NA	many	14	TGCAGTGCTAGGGGTGAGGGGGGCAAAGAGACCCAGTACTTC	CSARGEGGKETQYF
TRBV29-1	TRBJ1-2	TRBD1	many	14	TGCAGCGTTGGGACGGACAGGGCTAACTATGGCTACACCTTC	CSVGTDRANYGYTF
TRBV20-1	TRBJ2-2	NA	once	15	TGCAGTGCTAGATTCATTGGCAGCTACACCGGGGAGCTGTTTTTT	CSARFIGSYTGELFF
TRBV12-3/TRBV12-4	TRBJ1-5	NA	NA	14	TGTGCCAGCCTACTTGGGGGTAGCAATCAGCCCCAGCATTTT	CASLLGGSNQPQHF
TRBV9	TRBJ1-6	NA	NA	17	TGTGCCAGCAGCGTTACAGGGCGGAGCTCCTATAATTCACCCCTCCACTTT	CASSVTGRSSYNSPLHF
TRBV28	TRBJ2-7	TRBD1	many	14	TGTGCCAGCAGTCGCCCGGGACAGATCTACGAGCAGTACTTC	CASSRPGQIYEQYF
TRBV5-6	TRBJ2-1	NA	many	16	TGTGCCAGCAGCTTAGAGTTTCCTAGCAGCTACAATGAGCAGTTCTTC	CASSLEFPSSYNEQFF
TRBV30	TRBJ1-6	NA	few	15	TGTGCCTGGAGGCCCGCCGGGGCGAGTCGGTCACCCCTCCACTTT	CAWRPAGASRSPLHF
TRBV13	TRBJ2-3	TRBD2	NA	16	TGTGCCAGCAGCCGGCGGACTAGCGGAGGCACAGATACGCAGTATTTT	CASSRRTSGGTDTQYF
TRBV7-9	TRBJ2-1	TRBD2	many	15	TGTGCCAGCAGCAGAGGTAGCGGGGCCTACAATGAGCAGTTCTTC	CASSRGSGAYNEQFF
TRBV10-3	TRBJ1-4	TRBD1	many	15	TGTGCCATCAGTGTTGGGACAGGGCTGAATGAAAAACTGTTTTTT	CAISVGTGLNEKLFF
TRBV3-1	TRBJ2-4	TRBD2	NA	15	TGTGCCAGCAGCCGGTCGGTAGCGGGGGTAGGCATTCAGTACTTC	CASSRSVAGVGIQYF